These 9 T cell receptor beta chains came from one sample sequenced in a study of CD8 T cells in ankylosing spondylitis. These TCRs' antigens remain unknown. Study-level points and caveats: Made up of eight highly homologous variants, a TCR beta motif appeared characteristic of ankylosing spondylitis blood.

MiXCR, run by TCRdb on the 5' RACE reads, gives a single entry per CDR3 protein. The data contain some 840,000 distinct CDR3 sequences, approximately 12% of them singletons. Sequencing input: blood, either unsorted or a sorted T cell fraction (not recorded which). The receptors derive from a male donor with ankylosing spondylitis.

Turning to this clonotype: The CDR3 does not end in the conserved phenylalanine or tryptophan, so this is likely a read error. The chain joins TRBV20-1 to TRBJ2-7, with a weak D call TRBD1 (5 bases). This CDR3 has 12 residues. CDR1 and CDR2 (germline): DFQATT, SNEGSKA (reference sequence). The V end was cut by 0 bases, the J end by 3 bases, with 6 bases between. The CDR3 DNA is TGCAGTGCTAGAGATAGGGGCTACGAGCAGTACCTC. Its protein product is CSARDRGYEQYL.

This clonotype was seen only a few times. The chain recombines TRBV7-2 with TRBJ2-7; no definite D call. The CDR3 extends over 14 amino acids. V was trimmed by 5 bases and J by 3 bases, leaving 14 bases between them. In germline, CDR1 is SGHTA, CDR2 FQGNSA. CDR3 DNA sequence: TGTGCCAGCAGCCCAGCCGTCGGCGTCTACGAGCAGTACTTC. Translation: CASSPAVGVYEQYF.

The chain has TRBV9 and TRBJ2-3; the D gene is possibly TRBD2 (6 bases). The V gene lost 0 bases and the J gene lost 4 bases, with 9 bases spanning the gap. The CDR3 sequence is 14 residues long. The germline V gene has CDR1 SGDLS and CDR2 YYNGEE. CDR3 protein: CASSVDPGADTQYF. CDR3 in DNA: TGTGCCAGCAGCGTAGACCCGGGAGCAGATACGCAGTATTTT.

At least ten counts were recorded for this clonotype. The J gene is TRBJ2-3, the V gene TRBV20-1, with a weak D call TRBD2 (5 bases). Germline CDR1 is DFQATT and CDR2 is SNEGSKA (reference sequence). The CDR3 loop spans 13 amino acids. V was shortened by 3 bases and J by 4 bases, with 11 bases between the two germline ends. The CDR3 protein is CSARTGSADTQYF. CDR3 DNA: TGCAGTGCTAGGACGGGGAGTGCAGATACGCAGTATTTT.

Many counts were recorded for this clonotype. The V call is TRBV20-1, the J call TRBJ1-5; TRBD1 is a possible D gene (5 bases). Trimming cost V 4 bases and J 4 bases, with 8 bases left between them. Germline V gives CDR1 DFQATT, CDR2 SNEGSKA (reference sequence). There are 12 residues in the CDR3. The CDR3 loop is CSAKGWNQPQHF. CDR3 coding DNA: TGCAGTGCTAAGGGGTGGAATCAGCCCCAGCATTTT.

In this sample, this clonotype turned up a few times. V and J are TRBV4-2 and TRBJ2-5; 8 nucleotides line up with TRBD1. There are 15 residues in the CDR3. With 8 bases clipped from V and 5 bases from J, the junction kept 13 bases outside the gene matches. Germline values: CDR1 LGHNA, CDR2 YNFKEQ. The CDR3: CASDKGAGGRETQYF. In DNA, the CDR3 is TGTGCCAGCGATAAGGGGGCAGGGGGCAGGGAGACCCAGTACTTC.

Ten or more counts support this clonotype. This rearrangement joins TRBV5-1 to TRBJ2-1, with TRBD2 matching over 9 bases. Germline CDR1 SGHRS, CDR2 YFSETQ. V shed 5 bases, J shed 6 bases, and the junction held 18 bases outside the gene matches. The CDR3 spans 18 residues. The CDR3 protein is CASSSKGLAASIGNEQFF. The CDR3 nucleotides read TGCGCCAGCAGTTCTAAGGGACTAGCAGCATCCATAGGCAATGAGCAGTTCTTC.

In its sample, this clonotype was seen a few times. The CDR3 coding sequence is TGTGCCAGCAGTTGGTCGGGGGCCACTGAAGCTTTCTTT. Translating gives CASSWSGATEAFF. The rearrangement links TRBV12-3 or TRBV12-4 to TRBJ1-1; D is possibly TRBD1 (6 bases). This CDR3 spans 13 amino acids. Trimming shortened V by 4 bases and J by 4 bases, and 10 bases separated the two germline ends.

This chain links TRBV20-1 with TRBJ1-6; no definite D call. Looked up from germline, CDR1 is DFQATT and CDR2 is SNEGSKA (reference sequence). The V end was cut by 3 bases, the J end by 7 bases, with 16 bases between. The CDR3 contains 15 residues. The CDR3 region has the DNA TGCAGTGCTAGTCCAGTGGTCAGCGGAAATTCACCCCTCCACTTT. Its translation is CSASPVVSGNSPLHF.